This passage covers 19 T cell receptor beta chains from one sample sequenced in a study of blood T cell repertoires in COVID-19. Produced via immunoSEQ multiplex PCR; TCRdb's table is partial and in-frame only. The sample has approximately 140,000 clones, around 85% seen once; the top ten hold about a sixth. The sequenced sample consisted of peripheral blood. All receptors come from an elderly woman with acute or convalescent COVID-19.

This rearrangement joins TRBV5-1 to TRBJ2-2, with TRBD2 identical over 11 bases. The germline gives CDR1 SGHRS, CDR2 YFSETQ. This CDR3 is 15 amino acids long. V gave up 1 base and J gave up 5 bases; unmatched junction bases: 1. This CDR3 is CASSLTSGRTGELFF. As DNA, the CDR3 is TGCGCCAGCAGCTTGACTAGCGGGAGAACCGGGGAGCTGTTTTTT.

The chain uses TRBV7-2 and TRBJ2-2; TRBD2 aligns across 12 bases. V dropped 4 bases and J dropped 3; count of bases not matched to a gene: 9. CDR3 length equals 18 residues. Per germline, CDR1 SGHTA and CDR2 FQGNSA. CDR3 DNA sequence: TGTGCCAGCAGCTCCCAGACTAGCGGGAGCTTCTACACCGGGGAGCTGTTTTTT. This translates into CASSSQTSGSFYTGELFF.

This sequence joins TRBV7-2 and TRBJ1-1; 8 nucleotides agree with TRBD1. CDR3 size: 14 residues. CDR1 is SGHTA, CDR2 FQGNSA, per germline. V lost 2 bases and J lost 7; bases outside the gene matches: 6. The CDR3 region is CASSLSRGLVEAFF. The CDR3 bases are TGTGCCAGCAGCTTAAGCAGGGGGCTTGTTGAAGCTTTCTTT.

Note on this clone: Other DNA sequences within the sample encode an identical CDR3. The CDR3 bases are TGTGCCAGTAGTATAGACAGGGACTACGAGCAGTACTTC. Its protein is CASSIDRDYEQYF. This sequence joins TRBV19 and TRBJ2-7; D is perhaps TRBD1 (5 bases). The CDR3 totals 13 residues. Germline V gene data show CDR1 as LNHDA and CDR2 as SQIVND (reference sequence). Trimming took off 0 bases at V and 3 bases at J, with 6 bases between the two ends.

This clone appeared a single time. The J gene is TRBJ2-3, the V gene TRBV11-2; no reliable D call. This CDR3 has 15 residues. Germline values: CDR1 SGHAT, CDR2 FQNNGV. Trimming shortened V by 0 bases and J by 0 bases, and 7 bases separated the two germline ends. CDR3 in DNA: TGTGCCAGCAGCTTAGATCGTGTGAGCACAGATACGCAGTATTTT. It encodes CASSLDRVSTDTQYF.

This chain links TRBV23-1 with TRBJ1-1, with TRBD1 as a possible D gene (5 bases). TRBV23-1 is filed as an ORF, its function uncertain. The CDR3 loop spans 15 amino acids. Trimming stripped 2 bases from V and 0 bases from J, with 10 bases between. The CDR3 loop reads CASSQRRQMNTEAFF. The CDR3 DNA reads as TGCGCCAGCAGTCAACGCAGACAGATGAACACTGAAGCTTTCTTT.

The DNA for the CDR3 is TGTGCCTGGATGCTAGCGGGAGCCCTCGAGACCCAGTACTTC. Residues: CAWMLAGALETQYF. The chain employs TRBV30 and TRBJ2-5, with TRBD2 matching over 10 bases. V trimming: 4 bases; J trimming: 5 bases; junction bases outside the gene matches: 7. Per the germline V gene, CDR1 is GTSNPN and CDR2 is SVGIG (reference sequence). This CDR3 has 14 residues.

The rearrangement uses TRBV7-6 and TRBJ1-2; TRBD1 is a possible D gene (6 bases). The V gene's germline CDR1 is SGHVS and CDR2 FNYEAQ. The CDR3 runs 16 residues. Trimming left V 0 bases short and J 0 bases short, with 11 bases between. The CDR3 here is CASSLAPTGANYGYTF. CDR3 DNA: TGTGCCAGCAGCTTAGCCCCGACAGGAGCTAACTATGGCTACACCTTC.

The chain has TRBV2 and TRBJ2-3; D possibly corresponds to TRBD1 (6 bases). The CDR3 extends over 14 amino acids. Trimming removed 6 bases from V and 4 bases from J, with 14 bases in between. From germline, CDR1 is SNHLY and CDR2 FYNNEI. The CDR3: CASREQGRADTQYF. The CDR3 DNA is TGTGCCAGCAGGGAACAGGGAAGGGCAGATACGCAGTATTTT.

The rearrangement joins TRBV4-3 to TRBJ2-2; 7 nucleotides align to TRBD1. Trimming at V came to 1 base and at J to 6 bases, leaving 5 bases not matched to a gene. Germline CDR1 and CDR2: LGHNA and YSLEER. The CDR3 extends over 15 amino acids. In nucleotides, the CDR3 is TGCGCCAGCAGCCAAGCAACAGGGGTAGCCGGGGAGCTGTTTTTT. Protein: CASSQATGVAGELFF.

This chain links TRBV6-1 with TRBJ1-4, with D perhaps TRBD1 (6 bases). Trimming removed 1 base at V and 3 bases at J, with 9 bases between. Germline V gene data show CDR1 as MNHNS and CDR2 as SASEGT. This CDR3 is built from 15 residues. The CDR3 coding sequence is TGTGCCAGCAGTGAAGTCAGGGGCTCTAATGAAAAACTGTTTTTT. Its translation is CASSEVRGSNEKLFF.

This clone was detected only a few times. The rearrangement joins TRBV19 to TRBJ2-1, with 7 bases that match TRBD2. The V and J ends lost 1 base and 5 bases, in that order; junction bases with no gene match: 5. This CDR3 has 15 amino acids. Germline lookup yields CDR1 LNHDA and CDR2 SQIVND (reference sequence). The CDR3: CASSIGGGGNNEQFF. CDR3 nucleotides: TGTGCCAGTAGTATAGGGGGCGGGGGTAACAATGAGCAGTTCTTC.

This clone was counted once. The sample has other DNA sequences that encode this CDR3 too. V is TRBV6-2 or TRBV6-3 and J is TRBJ1-1; D not certain. V was cut by 0 bases and J by 0 bases, with 8 bases left in between. There are 15 residues in the CDR3. Germline loops: CDR1 MNHEY, CDR2 SVGEGT. CDR3 sequence: CASSYSGRMNTEAFF. The CDR3 nucleotides are TGTGCCAGCAGTTACTCGGGCCGTATGAACACTGAAGCTTTCTTT.

This sequence joins TRBV11-2 and TRBJ2-1; weak D call: TRBD1 (6 bases). Trimming pared 5 bases from V and 0 bases from J, leaving 11 bases between. This CDR3 is built from 15 residues. CDR1 SGHAT and CDR2 FQNNGV come from the germline V gene. The CDR3 DNA sequence: TGTGCCAGCAGCCCCACAGGGATCTCCTACAATGAGCAGTTCTTC. Its translation is CASSPTGISYNEQFF.

The chain has TRBV5-1 and TRBJ2-1; 8 bases line up with TRBD1. Trimming cost V 1 base and J 2 bases; bases outside gene matches: 2. The germline CDR1 and CDR2 sequences are SGHRS and YFSETQ. This CDR3 has 15 residues. This CDR3 reads CASSLSQGAYNEQFF. CDR3 coding DNA: TGCGCCAGCAGCTTGTCACAGGGGGCCTACAATGAGCAGTTCTTC.

The CDR3 sequence: CASRGVGSYNEQFF. CDR3 in DNA: TGTGCCAGCAGGGGCGTGGGCTCCTACAATGAGCAGTTCTTC. The chain has TRBV25-1 and TRBJ2-1; D ambiguous. Germline CDR1 and CDR2: MGHDK and SYGVNS. The ends were cut back, 6 bases at V and 0 bases at J, with 9 bases in the middle. CDR3 length: 14 residues.

The rearrangement joins TRBV14 to TRBJ2-7; 12 nucleotides agree with TRBD2. This CDR3 has 14 amino acids. V shed 6 bases, J shed 6 bases, and the junction held 6 bases outside the gene matches. Germline V gene data show CDR1 as SGHDN and CDR2 as FVKESK. CDR3 DNA sequence: TGTGCCAGCAGACCGGGACTAGCGGGTAGCGAGCAGTACTTC. As protein: CASRPGLAGSEQYF.

The rearrangement joins TRBV7-2 to TRBJ2-7, with 8 bases aligning to TRBD1. V shed 5 bases and J 2 bases; nucleotides not matched to a gene: 2. The CDR3 extends over 13 amino acids. Germline V lookup: CDR1 SGHTA, CDR2 FQGNSA. The CDR3 nucleotides are TGTGCCAGCAGCACGGACAGGGCCTACGAGCAGTACTTC. Translating gives CASSTDRAYEQYF.

V usage is TRBV7-2 and J usage is TRBJ1-6; D is unclear. This CDR3 is 17 amino acids long. Germline V gene sequence: CDR1 SGHTA, CDR2 FQGNSA. Trimming stripped 0 bases from V and 10 bases from J, with 19 bases between. CDR3 sequence reads: CASSLALISGSDSPLHF. DNA of the CDR3: TGTGCCAGCAGCTTAGCGCTAATATCGGGGAGTGACTCACCCCTCCACTTT.